The rows below give T cell receptor beta chains drawn from one sample of a study of shared clonotypes between healthy human individuals. TCRdb's table, derived via immunoSEQ multiplex PCR, lists solely in-frame clones and lacks some. The data contain millions of clones, about 93% of them singletons. The sample consisted of naive CD8+ T cells from PBMCs. These receptors came from a man aged 18 to 29 in good health. Some clones in this sample may be carry-over from other donors' samples. Both conserved end residues are part of each CDR3. The D gene is left open where the match is weak. Part of the rows lack a size; the others show once, few, many or a class for expanded clones.

TRBV7-2	.	.	TRBJ1-1	TGTGCCAGCAGCGGCCGGGATTCTGAAGCTTTCTTT	CASSGRDSEAFF
TRBV19	.	.	TRBJ1-1	TGTGCCAGTAGTAGGGCAATGAACACTGAAGCTTTCTTT	CASSRAMNTEAFF
TRBV27	.	TRBD2	TRBJ2-3	TGTGCCAGCAGTTTACTATTAGCGGGAGGCACAGATACGCAGTATTTT	CASSLLLAGGTDTQYF
TRBV25-1	once	.	TRBJ2-1	TGTGCCAGCAGTGAATACGGGGAGGAAGGCTACAATGAGCAGTTCTTC	CASSEYGEEGYNEQFF
TRBV13	once	TRBD1	TRBJ1-3	TGTGCCAGCAGCCCCCAGGGGGCAGCTGGAAACACCATATATTTT	CASSPQGAAGNTIYF
TRBV2	once	.	TRBJ1-1	TGTGCCAGCAGTGTCGTCAGGGAGCTATACACTGAAGCTTTCTTT	CASSVVRELYTEAFF
TRBV4-2	.	.	TRBJ2-1	TGTGCCAGCAGCCAAACGGACGTGGACCAGGCCTACAATGAGCAGTTCTTC	CASSQTDVDQAYNEQFF
TRBV7-9	once	.	TRBJ1-5	TGTGCCAGCAGCCCCGACGGTAACAATCAGCCCCAGCATTTT	CASSPDGNNQPQHF
TRBV29-1	.	.	TRBJ1-2	TGCAGCGTTGGGGCAGGGGCTAACTATGGCTACACCTTC	CSVGAGANYGYTF
TRBV7-9	.	.	TRBJ2-5	TGTGCCAGCAGCTTAGACGGCAGGCCCCGGGAGGAGACCCAGTACTTC	CASSLDGRPREETQYF
TRBV28	.	.	TRBJ2-7	TGTGCCAGCAGCCCGGTGACGTCAGGAGGGGGCTGGCCCACCTACGAGCAGTACTTC	CASSPVTSGGGWPTYEQYF
TRBV13	.	TRBD1	TRBJ2-5	TGTGCCAGCAGCAGAAACCACAGGGGGCAAGAGACCCAGTACTTC	CASSRNHRGQETQYF
TRBV7-3	.	.	TRBJ2-1	TGTGCCAGCAGCTTAAGCCCTCTAGCAGCATACAATGAGCAGTTCTTC	CASSLSPLAAYNEQFF
TRBV19	.	.	TRBJ1-2	TGTGCCAGTAGTCCGACAGCTAACTATGGCTACACCTTC	CASSPTANYGYTF
TRBV28	.	TRBD2	TRBJ2-7	TGTGCCAGCAGTTCTGGGGAGGGCTACGAGCAGTACTTC	CASSSGEGYEQYF
TRBV4-3	.	.	TRBJ2-2	TGCGCCAGCAGCCCTACGGGCGTAATACGGGACACCCGCCGGACCGGGGAGCTGTTTTTT	CASSPTGVIRDTRRTGELFF
TRBV19	.	.	TRBJ2-7	TGTGCCAGTAGTATGTCAGTGGCCTACGAGCAGTACTTC	CASSMSVAYEQYF
TRBV27	.	TRBD1	TRBJ2-1	TGTGCCAGCAGTTTGGGGACAGGGGCTGACAATGAGCAGTTCTTC	CASSLGTGADNEQFF
TRBV28	.	.	TRBJ2-6	TGTGCCAGCAGTCCGGACACAGCAGCTGGGGCCAACGTCCTGACTTTC	CASSPDTAAGANVLTF
TRBV7-9	.	.	TRBJ2-1	TGTGCCAGCAGCCTGACCAACAATGAGCAGTTCTTC	CASSLTNNEQFF
TRBV11-3	.	TRBD2	TRBJ2-5	TGTGCCAGCAGCTTAGGGGCCCTAGCGGGACCTGTGGAGACCCAGTACTTC	CASSLGALAGPVETQYF
TRBV7-9	.	.	TRBJ2-5	TGTGCCAGCAGCCGCGATAGACAAGAGACCCAGTACTTC	CASSRDRQETQYF
TRBV14	.	TRBD2	TRBJ2-1	TGTGCCAGCAGCCAAAGGCTAGCGGGTTTTTACAATGAGCAGTTCTTC	CASSQRLAGFYNEQFF
TRBV27	.	TRBD1	TRBJ2-7	TGTGCCAGCAGTTCCTATCCCTGGACAGGGGAGGGCGAGCAGTACTTC	CASSSYPWTGEGEQYF
TRBV27	.	TRBD1	TRBJ2-1	TGTGCCAGCGCCAACGTCGGGACAGGGTCCTACAATGAGCAGTTCTTC	CASANVGTGSYNEQFF
TRBV7-2	once	TRBD2	TRBJ2-1	TGTGCCAGCAGCTTAGAGTGGCGGGAGGTCGACAATGAGCAGTTCTTC	CASSLEWREVDNEQFF
TRBV2	.	TRBD1	TRBJ1-1	TGTGCCAGCATCGGACAGGGGGGGACTGAAGCTTTCTTT	CASIGQGGTEAFF
TRBV29-1	once	TRBD2	TRBJ2-7	TGCAGCGTTGGTTTTGACGTGGGACTAGCGGGAGGAGGCGAGCAGTACTTC	CSVGFDVGLAGGGEQYF
TRBV13	.	.	TRBJ2-7	TGTGCCAGCAGCTCTCGGGAATCAGGTAGCGAGCAGTACTTC	CASSSRESGSEQYF
TRBV11-2	.	.	TRBJ2-5	TGTGCCAGCAGCGGAGGGGACAGCCTCCAGGAGACCCAGTACTTC	CASSGGDSLQETQYF
TRBV5-1	.	TRBD2	TRBJ2-7	TGCGCCAGCAGCTTCGAACTAGCGCGAGCCTACGAGCAGTACTTC	CASSFELARAYEQYF
TRBV4-1	.	.	TRBJ1-6	TGCGCCAGCAGCCAAGCTTTCTCACCCCTCCACTTT	CASSQAFSPLHF
TRBV28	.	.	TRBJ1-5	TGTGCCAGCACAATAAGCAGCAATCAGCCCCAGCATTTT	CASTISSNQPQHF
TRBV7-2	.	TRBD2	TRBJ2-7	TGTGCCAGCAGCTCGCGTAGCGGGAGTGAGTCCTACGAGCAGTACTTC	CASSSRSGSESYEQYF
TRBV30	.	TRBD1	TRBJ2-6	TGTGCCTGGAGTGGTATAGGACAGGGGATACCTGGGGCCAACGTCCTGACTTTC	CAWSGIGQGIPGANVLTF
TRBV21-1	.	.	TRBJ1-5	TGTGCCAGCAGCAAAGTAGGCCACAGGACCAATCAGCCCCAGCATTTT	CASSKVGHRTNQPQHF